The next 2 T cell receptor beta chains were all read from a single sample in a study of T cells in narcolepsy. Some clones are missing from TCRdb's copy, which holds only in-frame ones; the method was immunoSEQ multiplex PCR. The data hold tens of thousands of clones, with roughly 80% observed a single time. The sequencing input was memory (CD45RA-) CD4+ T cells from blood. The receptor source for this set is a human donor in good health.

The chain carries TRBV5-1 and TRBJ1-2; possible D gene TRBD1, 6 bases. This CDR3 is built from 14 residues. In germline, CDR1 is SGHRS, CDR2 YFSETQ. Trimming pared 4 bases from V and 2 bases from J, leaving 12 bases between. CDR3 sequence: CASSAGDTNYGYTF. Written as DNA, the CDR3 is TGCGCCAGCAGCGCCGGGGACACCAACTATGGCTACACCTTC.

The chain recombines TRBV7-2 with TRBJ1-3, with D tentatively TRBD1 (5 bases). The CDR3 is 14 residues long. Germline V gives CDR1 SGHTA, CDR2 FQGNSA. V was cut by 2 bases and J by 4 bases, with 9 bases left in between. The CDR3 sequence: CASSLRGEGNTIYF. The CDR3 coding sequence is TGTGCCAGCAGCTTAAGGGGCGAAGGAAACACCATATATTTT.